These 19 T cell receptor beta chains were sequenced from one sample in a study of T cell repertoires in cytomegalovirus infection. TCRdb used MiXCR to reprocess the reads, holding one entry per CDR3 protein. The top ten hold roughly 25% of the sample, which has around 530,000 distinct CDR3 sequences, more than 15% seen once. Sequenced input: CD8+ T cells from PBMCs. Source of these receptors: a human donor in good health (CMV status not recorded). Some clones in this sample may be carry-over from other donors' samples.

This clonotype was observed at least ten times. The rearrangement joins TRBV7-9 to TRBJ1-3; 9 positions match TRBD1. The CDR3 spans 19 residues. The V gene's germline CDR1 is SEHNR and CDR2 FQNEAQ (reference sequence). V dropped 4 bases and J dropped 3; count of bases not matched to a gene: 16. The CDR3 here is CASSSSSRDRASFGNTIYF. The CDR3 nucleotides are TGTGCCAGCAGCTCCTCTTCCCGGGACAGGGCGTCATTTGGAAACACCATATATTTT.

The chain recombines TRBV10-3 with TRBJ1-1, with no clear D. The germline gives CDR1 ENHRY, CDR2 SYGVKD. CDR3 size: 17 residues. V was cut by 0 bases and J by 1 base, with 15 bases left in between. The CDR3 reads CAISESISWVKNTEAFF. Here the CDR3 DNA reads TGTGCCATCAGTGAGTCGATAAGCTGGGTGAAGAACACTGAAGCTTTCTTT.

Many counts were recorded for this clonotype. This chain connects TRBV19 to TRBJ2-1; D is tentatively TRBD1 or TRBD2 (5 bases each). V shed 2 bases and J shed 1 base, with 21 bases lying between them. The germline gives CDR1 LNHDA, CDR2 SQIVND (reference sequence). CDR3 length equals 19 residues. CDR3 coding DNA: TGTGCCAGTAGTATAATGGAGGCCAGGGTAGGTGTATCCTACAATGAGCAGTTCTTC. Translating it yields CASSIMEARVGVSYNEQFF.

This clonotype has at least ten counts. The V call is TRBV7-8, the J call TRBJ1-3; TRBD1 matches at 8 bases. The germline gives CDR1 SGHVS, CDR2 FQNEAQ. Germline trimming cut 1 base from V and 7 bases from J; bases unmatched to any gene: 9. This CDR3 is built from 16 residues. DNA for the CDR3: TGTGCCAGCAGCTTAGACAGGACAGGGCCGGGCAACACCATATATTTT. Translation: CASSLDRTGPGNTIYF.

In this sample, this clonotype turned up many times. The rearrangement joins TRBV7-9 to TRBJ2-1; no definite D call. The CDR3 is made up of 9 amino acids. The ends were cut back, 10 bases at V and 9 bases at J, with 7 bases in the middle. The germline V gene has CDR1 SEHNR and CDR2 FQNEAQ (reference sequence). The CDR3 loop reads CAITFEQFF. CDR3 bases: TGTGCCATAACTTTTGAGCAGTTCTTC. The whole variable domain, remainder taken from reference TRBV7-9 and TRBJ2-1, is DTGVSQNPRHKITKRGQNVTFRCDPISEHNRLYWYRQTLGQGPEFLTYFQNEAQLEKSRLLSDRFSAERPKGSFSTLEIQRTEQGDSAMYLCAITFEQFFGPGTRLTVL.

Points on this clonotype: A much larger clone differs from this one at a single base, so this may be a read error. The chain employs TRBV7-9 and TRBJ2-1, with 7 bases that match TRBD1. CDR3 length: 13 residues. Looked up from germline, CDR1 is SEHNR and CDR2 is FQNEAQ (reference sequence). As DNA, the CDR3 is TGTGCCAGCAGCTCGACAGGGACCTATGAGCAGTTATTC. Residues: CASSSTGTYEQLF.

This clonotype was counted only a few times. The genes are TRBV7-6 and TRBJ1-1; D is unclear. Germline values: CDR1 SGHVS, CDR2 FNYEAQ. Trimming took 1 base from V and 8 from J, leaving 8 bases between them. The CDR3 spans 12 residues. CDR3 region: CASSLVMREAFF. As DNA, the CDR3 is TGTGCCAGCAGCTTAGTGATGAGAGAAGCTTTCTTT.

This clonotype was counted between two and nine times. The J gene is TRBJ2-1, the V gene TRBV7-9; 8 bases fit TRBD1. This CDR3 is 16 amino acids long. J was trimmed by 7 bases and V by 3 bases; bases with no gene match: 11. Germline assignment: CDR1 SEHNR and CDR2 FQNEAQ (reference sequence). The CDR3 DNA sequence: TGTGCCAGCAGCTTGGATAGCAGGGGGCGAGGGAATGAGCAGTTCTTC. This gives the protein CASSLDSRGRGNEQFF. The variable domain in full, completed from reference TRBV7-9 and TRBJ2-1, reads DTGVSQNPRHKITKRGQNVTFRCDPISEHNRLYWYRQTLGQGPEFLTYFQNEAQLEKSRLLSDRFSAERPKGSFSTLEIQRTEQGDSAMYLCASSLDSRGRGNEQFFGPGTRLTVL.

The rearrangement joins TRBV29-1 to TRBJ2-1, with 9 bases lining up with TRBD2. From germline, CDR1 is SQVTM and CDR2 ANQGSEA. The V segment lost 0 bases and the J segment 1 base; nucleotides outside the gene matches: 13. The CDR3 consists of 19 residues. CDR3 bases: TGCAGCGTTGAAGATCGGGGTTCCGCGGGAGGGCCGTCCTACAATGAGCAGTTCTTC. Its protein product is CSVEDRGSAGGPSYNEQFF.

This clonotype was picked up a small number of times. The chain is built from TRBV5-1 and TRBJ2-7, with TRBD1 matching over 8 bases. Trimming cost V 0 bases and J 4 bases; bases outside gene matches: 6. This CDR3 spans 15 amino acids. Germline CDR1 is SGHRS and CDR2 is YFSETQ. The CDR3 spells CASSLAQGASYEQYF. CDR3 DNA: TGCGCCAGCAGCTTGGCGCAGGGGGCATCGTACGAGCAGTACTTC.

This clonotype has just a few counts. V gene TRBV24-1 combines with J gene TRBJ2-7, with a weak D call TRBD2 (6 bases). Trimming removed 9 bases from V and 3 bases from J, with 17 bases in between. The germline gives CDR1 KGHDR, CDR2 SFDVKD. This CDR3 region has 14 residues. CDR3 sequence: CATQTPGGNYEQYF. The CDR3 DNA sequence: TGTGCCACCCAAACCCCCGGGGGAAACTACGAGCAGTACTTC.

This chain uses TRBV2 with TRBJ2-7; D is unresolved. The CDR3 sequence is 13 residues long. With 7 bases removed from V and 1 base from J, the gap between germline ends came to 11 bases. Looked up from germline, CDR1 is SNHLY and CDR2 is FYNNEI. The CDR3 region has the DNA TGTGCCAGCACCGAACAAGATTCCTACGAGCAGTACTTC. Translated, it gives CASTEQDSYEQYF.

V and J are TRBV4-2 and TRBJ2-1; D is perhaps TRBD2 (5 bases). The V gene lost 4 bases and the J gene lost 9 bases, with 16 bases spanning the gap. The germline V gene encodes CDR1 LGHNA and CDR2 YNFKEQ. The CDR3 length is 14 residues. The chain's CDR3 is CASSPEGRWIEQFF. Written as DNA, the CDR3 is TGTGCCAGCAGCCCAGAGGGCCGCTGGATTGAGCAGTTCTTC.

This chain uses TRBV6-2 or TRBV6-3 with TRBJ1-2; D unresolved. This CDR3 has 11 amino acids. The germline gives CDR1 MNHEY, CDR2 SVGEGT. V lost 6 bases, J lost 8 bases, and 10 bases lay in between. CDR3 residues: CASRDMSGYTF. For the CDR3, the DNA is TGTGCCAGCAGGGATATGAGCGGCTACACCTTC.

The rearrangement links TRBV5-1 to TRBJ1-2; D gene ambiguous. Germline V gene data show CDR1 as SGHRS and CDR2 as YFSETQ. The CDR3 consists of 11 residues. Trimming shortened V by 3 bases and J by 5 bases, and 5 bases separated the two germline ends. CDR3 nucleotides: TGCGCCAGCAGCTCAGAATATGGCTACACCTTC. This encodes CASSSEYGYTF.

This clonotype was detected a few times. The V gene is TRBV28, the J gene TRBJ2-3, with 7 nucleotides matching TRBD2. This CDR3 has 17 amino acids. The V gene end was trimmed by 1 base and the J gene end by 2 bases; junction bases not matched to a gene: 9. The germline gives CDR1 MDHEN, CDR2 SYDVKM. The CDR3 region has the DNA TGTGCCAGCAGTTTATCCGCGGGAGTCGATAACACAGATACGCAGTATTTT. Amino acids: CASSLSAGVDNTDTQYF.

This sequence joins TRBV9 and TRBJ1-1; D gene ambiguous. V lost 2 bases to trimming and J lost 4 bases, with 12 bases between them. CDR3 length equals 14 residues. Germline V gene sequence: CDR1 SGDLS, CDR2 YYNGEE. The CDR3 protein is CASSVAGDGTEAFF. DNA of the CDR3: TGTGCCAGCAGCGTGGCCGGGGATGGCACTGAAGCTTTCTTT.

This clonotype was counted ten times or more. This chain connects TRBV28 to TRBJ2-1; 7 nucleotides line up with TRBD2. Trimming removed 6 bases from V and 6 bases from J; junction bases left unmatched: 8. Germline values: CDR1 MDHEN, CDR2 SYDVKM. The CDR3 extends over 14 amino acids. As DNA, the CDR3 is TGTGCCAGCAGGATAGAGCGGGGAGGCAATGAGCAGTTCTTC. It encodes CASRIERGGNEQFF. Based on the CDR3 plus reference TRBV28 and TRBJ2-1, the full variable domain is DVKVTQSSRYLVKRTGEKVFLECVQDMDHENMFWYRQDPGLGLRLIYFSYDVKMKEKGDIPEGYSVSREKKERFSLILESASTNQTSMYLCASRIERGGNEQFFGPGTRLTVL.

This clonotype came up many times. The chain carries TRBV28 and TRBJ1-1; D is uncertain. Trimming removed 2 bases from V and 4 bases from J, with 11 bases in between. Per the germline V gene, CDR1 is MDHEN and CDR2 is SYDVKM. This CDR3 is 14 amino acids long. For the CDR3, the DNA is TGTGCCAGCAGTTTAGGGCCACCGGGCACTGAAGCTTTCTTT. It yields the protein CASSLGPPGTEAFF.